The next 22 T cell receptor beta chains were all read from a single sample in a study of long-term antiretroviral therapy in people with HIV. They ran version v3.0 of the immunoSEQ assay at survey level. Clones were read by immunoSEQ multiplex PCR, and TCRdb kept only the in-frame ones, dropping some. The table lists over 25,000 clones, roughly 96% of them singletons, with roughly 2.5% in the top ten. The source material was unsorted PBMCs, sampled around 6.6 years after starting antiretroviral therapy. All receptors come from a man younger than 45 with HIV.

The rearrangement joins TRBV19 to TRBJ2-7, with TRBD1 as a possible D gene (5 bases). The germline CDR1 and CDR2 sequences are LNHDA and SQIVND (reference sequence). Trimming pared 7 bases from V and 7 bases from J, leaving 14 bases between. CDR3 length equals 12 residues. The CDR3 region has the DNA TGTGCCAGTATTGGGGCTTCCCCGGAGCAGTACTTC. This sequence encodes CASIGASPEQYF.

The chain combines TRBV11-2 with TRBJ2-1, with 10 bases identical to TRBD1. Germline V lookup: CDR1 SGHAT, CDR2 FQNNGV. There are 14 residues in the CDR3. Trimming removed 1 base from V and 8 bases from J; junction bases left unmatched: 2. The CDR3 protein is CASSLGDRGDEQFF. The CDR3 DNA sequence: TGTGCCAGCAGCTTAGGGGACAGGGGCGATGAGCAGTTCTTC.

The gene calls are TRBV5-1 and TRBJ2-2; D call uncertain. This CDR3 is 13 amino acids long. Trimming pared 2 bases from V and 4 bases from J, leaving 6 bases between. The germline V gene has CDR1 SGHRS and CDR2 YFSETQ. CDR3 nucleotides: TGCGCCAGCAGCTTCCCGACCACCGGGGAGCTGTTTTTT. It specifies CASSFPTTGELFF.

The chain has TRBV12-5 and TRBJ2-3, with 10 bases that match TRBD1. CDR1 is LGHNT and CDR2 is FRNRAP in the germline V gene. The length of the CDR3 is 15 residues. Trimming took 5 bases from V and 3 from J; bases not matched to a gene: 5. CDR3 amino acids: CASGGQGVGTDTQYF. The CDR3 DNA reads as TGTGCTAGTGGTGGACAGGGGGTAGGAACAGATACGCAGTATTTT.

The chain recombines TRBV7-2 with TRBJ2-7; TRBD1 or TRBD2 may be the D gene (5 bases each). V was clipped by 7 bases and J by 5 bases, with 15 bases between them. The V gene's germline CDR1 is SGHTA and CDR2 FQGNSA. This CDR3 comprises 13 residues. In DNA, the CDR3 is TGTGCCAGCAACCCTCAGGGAGCGAACGAGCAGTACTTC. Its translation is CASNPQGANEQYF.

The chain recombines TRBV19 with TRBJ1-6; 8 bases are a match to TRBD1. The CDR3 is 13 amino acids. The junction had 0 bases not matched to a gene; V was cut back by 4 bases and J by 7 bases. Germline CDR1 is LNHDA and CDR2 is SQIVND (reference sequence). The CDR3 reads CASSTGGNSPLHF. DNA of the CDR3: TGTGCCAGTAGTACAGGGGGCAATTCACCCCTCCACTTT.

The chain recombines TRBV2 with TRBJ2-1, with a weak D call TRBD2 (5 bases). Germline assignment: CDR1 SNHLY and CDR2 FYNNEI. V lost 3 bases and J lost 2, with 8 bases in between. The CDR3 runs to 14 residues. DNA for the CDR3: TGTGCCAGCAGTGAGGAGGCCGCCTACAATGAGCAGTTCTTC. This translates into CASSEEAAYNEQFF.

The genes are TRBV4-2 and TRBJ2-7; D is uncertain. CDR1 LGHNA and CDR2 YNFKEQ come from the germline V gene. The germline V and J ends were trimmed by 0 bases and 1 base, with 7 bases remaining between them. This CDR3 is built from 14 residues. CDR3 coding DNA: TGTGCCAGCAGCCAAGATCCGGGTTCCTACGAGCAGTACTTC. Its protein is CASSQDPGSYEQYF.

V and J are TRBV5-8 and TRBJ2-2, with TRBD2 identical over 8 bases. After removal of 1 base from V and 3 bases from J, the junction contained 8 bases not matched to a gene. This CDR3 is built from 17 residues. Germline assignment: CDR1 SGHTS and CDR2 YDEGEE. The CDR3 region is CASSLTPTSGDTGELFF. For the CDR3, the DNA is TGTGCCAGCAGCTTGACGCCAACTAGCGGAGACACCGGGGAGCTGTTTTTT. Full variable domain (missing parts from reference TRBV5-8 and TRBJ2-2): EAGVTQSPTHLIKTRGQQATLRCSPISGHTSVYWYQQALGLGLQFLLWYDEGEERNRGNFPPRFSGRQFPNYSSELNVNALELEDSALYLCASSLTPTSGDTGELFFGEGSRLTVL.

The genes are TRBV9 and TRBJ2-4; D possibly corresponds to TRBD2 (7 bases). V was cut by 4 bases and J by 12 bases, with 14 bases left in between. The CDR3 has 12 amino acids. The germline CDR1 and CDR2 sequences are SGDLS and YYNGEE. The CDR3 DNA reads as TGTGCCAGCAGCCCCGGGGGGCCGGCTCAGTACTTC. Translating gives CASSPGGPAQYF.

The V call is TRBV6-5, the J call TRBJ1-1; no reliable D call. The germline V and J ends were trimmed by 2 bases and 0 bases, with 13 bases remaining between them. Germline lookup yields CDR1 MNHEY and CDR2 SVGAGI. This CDR3 region has 16 residues. The CDR3 here is CASSYHRKNMNTEAFF. The CDR3 nucleotides read TGTGCCAGCAGTTACCACAGAAAAAACATGAACACTGAAGCTTTCTTT.

J is TRBJ2-1 and V is TRBV19; 7 bases map to TRBD2. V trimming: 3 bases; J trimming: 2 bases; junction bases outside the gene matches: 1. The length of the CDR3 is 14 residues. Germline V gives CDR1 LNHDA, CDR2 SQIVND (reference sequence). The CDR3 reads CASSIGLAYNEQFF. CDR3 bases: TGTGCCAGTAGTATCGGACTAGCCTACAATGAGCAGTTCTTC.

V usage is TRBV7-2 and J usage is TRBJ1-5, with TRBD1 identical over 8 bases. The CDR3 has 17 amino acids. CDR1 and CDR2 (germline): SGHTA, FQGNSA. The V segment lost 1 base and the J segment 10 bases; nucleotides outside the gene matches: 15. The CDR3 sequence is CASSLGSSTGGLTPQHF. The CDR3, as DNA: TGTGCCAGCAGCTTAGGATCCTCAACAGGGGGACTTACCCCCCAGCATTTT.

This clone was counted once. The chain has TRBV20-1 and TRBJ1-2, with D unclear. The CDR3 has 11 amino acids. From germline, CDR1 is DFQATT and CDR2 SNEGSKA (reference sequence). The V end was cut by 6 bases, the J end by 4 bases, with 9 bases between. CDR3 nucleotides: TGCAGTGCGATCCCCCTCTATGGCTACACCTTC. The encoded protein is CSAIPLYGYTF.

This rearrangement joins TRBV14 to TRBJ2-1; no clear D. The V gene lost 2 bases and the J gene lost 4 bases, with 6 bases spanning the gap. Germline-derived CDR1 and CDR2 are SGHDN and FVKESK. This CDR3 is built from 13 residues. The CDR3: CASSQLGYNEQFF. The CDR3 DNA reads as TGTGCCAGCAGCCAACTCGGATACAATGAGCAGTTCTTC.

The chain links TRBV6-5 to TRBJ2-3, with 10 bases identical to TRBD2. This CDR3 has 15 amino acids. V was pared by 8 bases and J by 2 bases, with 7 bases of the junction left unmatched. Germline CDR1 MNHEY, CDR2 SVGAGI. This chain's CDR3 is CASSPSGGDTDTQYF. The CDR3 region has the DNA TGTGCCAGCTCCCCTAGCGGGGGAGACACAGATACGCAGTATTTT.

V is TRBV5-1 and J is TRBJ2-5; the D call may be TRBD1 or TRBD2 (5 bases each). The CDR3 runs to 14 residues. Germline lookup yields CDR1 SGHRS and CDR2 YFSETQ. V was cut by 0 bases and J by 4 bases, with 10 bases left in between. CDR3 region: CASSLAVGGETQYF. For the CDR3, the DNA is TGCGCCAGCAGCTTGGCGGTTGGGGGAGAGACCCAGTACTTC.

The chain recombines TRBV18 with TRBJ1-1; TRBD1 might be the D (5 bases). V lost 2 bases and J 0 bases, leaving 7 bases between the germline ends. The V gene's germline CDR1 is KGHSH and CDR2 LQKENI. The CDR3 length is 14 residues. CDR3 in amino acids: CASSPEGVNTEAFF. The DNA for the CDR3 is TGTGCCAGCTCACCAGAAGGGGTGAACACTGAAGCTTTCTTT.

The genes are TRBV25-1 and TRBJ1-1; D is perhaps TRBD1 (6 bases). CDR1 is MGHDK, CDR2 SYGVNS, per germline. There are 14 residues in the CDR3. V lost 0 bases, J lost 9 bases, and 14 bases lay in between. For the CDR3, the DNA is TGTGCCAGCAGTGAATATATTCAAACAGGGAAAGCTTTCTTT. Amino acids: CASSEYIQTGKAFF.

Details on this clone: One end of the junction varies from germline; a read error may be responsible. The chain recombines TRBV5-6 with TRBJ2-7, with D unresolved. From germline, CDR1 is SGHDT and CDR2 YYEEEE. The CDR3 is 12 amino acids. The CDR3 coding sequence is TGTGCCAGCAACTTGTTTATCGGCGAGCAGTACTTC. Amino acids: CASNLFIGEQYF.

This rearrangement joins TRBV7-8 to TRBJ1-6; maybe TRBD1 (6 bases). CDR3 length equals 16 residues. V lost 4 bases to trimming and J lost 9 bases, with 19 bases between them. Per the germline V gene, CDR1 is SGHVS and CDR2 is FQNEAQ. CDR3 sequence (DNA): TGTGCCAGCAGCTCCCTACGGGGGGCAGGGACTTCACCCCTCCACTTT. This sequence encodes CASSSLRGAGTSPLHF.

This clone was seen once. This chain joins TRBV2 and TRBJ1-1; D might be TRBD1 (6 bases). CDR1 is SNHLY and CDR2 is FYNNEI in the germline V gene. The germline V and J ends were trimmed by 7 bases and 5 bases, with 17 bases remaining between them. The CDR3 is 14 amino acids. This CDR3 reads CASNPRAGVTEAFF. The DNA for the CDR3 is TGTGCCAGCAATCCCAGGGCAGGGGTAACTGAAGCTTTCTTT.